A single TCR beta chain is shown here with its context. This clone was found once. No cognate antigen has been identified for it. No base-level quality is on record; no much larger clone is a single base apart. TCRbeta CDR3 regions were amplified from genomic DNA using the immunoSEQ Assay, a bias-controlled multiplex PCR. The study's processing was this. The number of nucleated cells in each sample was estimated from the amplification of reference gene primers within the assay. To quantify the absolute abundance of each unique TCRbeta CDR3 rearrangement, sequence reads were collapsed and filtered. For each sample, productive Simpson clonality was calculated as the square root of Simpson's diversity index across productive rearrangements. The table was pulled from immuneACCESS by TCRdb, which kept in-frame rearrangements only. Such tables lose some clones; where checked, under half of the loss comes from unresolved V genes, and the rest has no known cause. V, J and clone size reflect that table, while D and trimming were determined from the DNA. The sample table contains approximately 26,000 clones; only one count was recorded for roughly nine tenths of them. The top ten clonotypes cover approximately 48% of the sample.

This entry comes from a study of blood T cell repertoires in COVID-19 (dated by TCRdb to about 2020). As for the study more broadly: Samples from collaborators originated in the United States, Italy and Spain and spanned both the acute and convalescent phases of COVID-19. The prospective study material was composed of cDNA or gDNA derived from T cells, B-cell-depleted T cells, or PBMCs. Deeply sampled blood TCRbeta repertoires from subjects exposed to, actively infected with, or recovered from COVID-19 were included in the dataset. The repertoires were made available in a free public database intended to serve as a resource for research on the immune response to SARS-CoV-2. Samples were obtained from the ongoing ImmuneRACE study (first 160 participants) and from 1,000 to 1,500 subjects provided by 6 global collaborators. Nearly every sample came with metadata listing a de-identified subject ID, COVID-19 status, age in years and sex. Where available, HLA class I and class II types were obtained from metadata supplied by the sample provider rather than from assay-based typing. Overall study outcomes, separate from this receptor: How much clinical and demographic metadata was included differed by source and by participant, and the metadata was provided uncurated.

Each collaborating institution followed its own protocols to collect whole blood in K2EDTA tubes. For TCRbeta analysis, collaborators shipped samples in one of three forms: frozen whole blood, isolated PBMCs, or DNA extracted from either of those sample types. This sequence originates from a human donor with acute or convalescent COVID-19. The donor label of this sample is uncertain. The sample taken for sequencing was peripheral blood.

The DNA reads TGTGCCAGCAGCCCCCTGACTAGCCGGGGACGAGAGACCCAGTACTTC. The resulting protein is CASSPLTSRGRETQYF. The receptor chain draws on TRBV7-2 and TRBJ2-5, with 7 bases aligning to TRBD2. The germline V gene gives CDR1 as SGHTA and CDR2 as FQGNSA. For this chain, trimming is 5 bases at the V end and 4 bases at the J end, and the number of junction bases without a gene match is 13. The CDR3 measures 16 amino acids from cysteine to phenylalanine. The sequence is cut down to CDR3 DNA, 48 bases in frame from base 1.